What follows is one TCR beta chain and its context. This entry belongs to a study of T cells after yellow fever vaccination. On the study more broadly: It was SMART-Seq v4 Ultra Low Input that prepared the fractions with low cell numbers.

Findings and caveats of the study: The secondary T-cell response peaked on day 5, not day 15, but was weaker. A limited proportion of clonotypes was detected within both the CD4 and CD8 compartments.

TCR cDNA, made by 5'RACE template switching, carried an added universal primer site and UMIs. Using its own MiXCR run on the 5' RACE reads, TCRdb lists one record per CDR3 protein. The table includes over 65,000 distinct CDR3 sequences, 13% detected once. Germline CDR1 and CDR2: SGHAT and FQNNGV. The CDR3 runs to 19 residues. V was pared by 5 bases and J by 2 bases, with 16 bases of the junction left unmatched. This receptor was taken from a man between 18 and 29 years old who received the YFV17D yellow fever vaccine. The chain has TRBV11-2 and TRBJ2-3; 10 nucleotides align to TRBD2. The sample here was CD8+ T cells not binding an NS4B(214-222) dextramer, sorted from PBMCs, taken 20 to 25 days after the first yellow fever vaccination. CDR3 DNA sequence: TGTGCCAGCAGCAGTGGCGGTGGACTAGCGGAGAGAAACACAGATACGCAGTATTTT. Protein sequence: CASSSGGGLAERNTDTQYF.